What follows describes a single T cell receptor (beta chain). Its antigen is unidentified. Stem cell-like memory, regulatory, central memory and naive CD4+ cells were sorted via CD45RO/CCR7/CD25/CD127/CD95/CD27. Purities in excess of 98% were seen in all sorted populations. These data are taken from a study of beta chain features in type 1 diabetes. The study, taken as a whole, reports: People with Type 1 diabetes carried modestly yet significantly shorter TCRB CDR3s in all four CD4+ subsets. Since sequencing was performed on cDNA, cells with high TCR expression could be over-represented.

Isolated RNA was reverse transcribed in full, so expressed TCRB transcripts were sequenced. Clones were read by immunoSEQ multiplex PCR, and TCRdb kept only the in-frame ones, dropping some. The sample contains about 260,000 clones, over 20% of which appear only once. Germline V gene sequence: CDR1 SGHVS, CDR2 FQNEAQ. The CDR3 spans 16 residues. The V end was cut by 1 base, the J end by 2 bases, with 14 bases between. Sequenced material: naive CD4+ T cells from blood. The chain combines TRBV7-8 with TRBJ2-5, with a tentative D call TRBD1 (6 bases). The sequence came from a woman in her 40s with type 1 diabetes. In DNA form, the CDR3 reads TGTGCCAGCAGCTTAGGGTGGGGACACTATCAAGAGACCCAGTACTTC. Translated: CASSLGWGHYQETQYF.